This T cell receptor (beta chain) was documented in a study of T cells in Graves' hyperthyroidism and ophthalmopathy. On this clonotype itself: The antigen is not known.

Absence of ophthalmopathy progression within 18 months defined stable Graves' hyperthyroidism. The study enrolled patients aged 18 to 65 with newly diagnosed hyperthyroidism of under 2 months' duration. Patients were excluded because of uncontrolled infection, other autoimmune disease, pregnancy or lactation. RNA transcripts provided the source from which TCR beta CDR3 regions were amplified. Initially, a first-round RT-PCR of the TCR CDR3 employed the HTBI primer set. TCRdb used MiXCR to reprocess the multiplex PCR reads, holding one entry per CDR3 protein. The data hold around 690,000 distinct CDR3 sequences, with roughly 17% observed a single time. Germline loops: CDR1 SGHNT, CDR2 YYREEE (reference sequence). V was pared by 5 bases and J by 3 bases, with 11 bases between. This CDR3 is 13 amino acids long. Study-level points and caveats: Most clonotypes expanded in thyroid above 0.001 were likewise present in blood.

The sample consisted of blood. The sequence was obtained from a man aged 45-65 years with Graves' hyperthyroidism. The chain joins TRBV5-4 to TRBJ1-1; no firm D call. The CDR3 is CASRNGLYTEAFF. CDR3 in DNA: TGTGCCAGCAGAAACGGACTTTACACTGAAGCTTTCTTT.